The rows below give T cell receptor beta chains drawn from one sample of a study of technical replicates of blood from a handful of donors. Only in-frame clones appear in the TCRdb table, and some are missing; sequencing was by immunoSEQ multiplex PCR. This sample has 72,000 or so clones, with around 95% found just once. Specimen: T cells isolated from PBMCs. Every receptor here comes from a human donor in good health. Both conserved end residues are part of each CDR3. A D gene is named only where the DNA matches it firmly. Expanded clones are given a class, and other clones once, few, many or no size at all.

d_call: NA
j_call: TRBJ1-1
clone_size: NA
v_call: TRBV25-1
cdr3_nt: TGTGCCAGCAGCGGCAGGGAAGGAACTGAAGCTTTCTTT
cdr3_aa: CASSGREGTEAFF

d_call: TRBD1
j_call: TRBJ2-1
clone_size: NA
v_call: TRBV10-3
cdr3_nt: TGTGCCATCAGCGACTTTGGTCGGTACAGGGGCAATGAGCAGTTCTTC
cdr3_aa: CAISDFGRYRGNEQFF

d_call: NA
j_call: TRBJ1-4
clone_size: NA
v_call: TRBV5-1
cdr3_nt: TGCGCCAGCAGCTTGAAGGGACTGGCTAATGAAAAACTGTTTTTT
cdr3_aa: CASSLKGLANEKLFF

d_call: NA
j_call: TRBJ1-1
clone_size: NA
v_call: TRBV5-1
cdr3_nt: TGCGCCAGCACCCCGGGGTTGGCGAACACTGAAGCTTTCTTT
cdr3_aa: CASTPGLANTEAFF

d_call: NA
j_call: TRBJ2-7
clone_size: NA
v_call: TRBV7-9
cdr3_nt: TGTGCCAGCAGCTTAGGGGGGGGCTCCAGCTCCTACGAGCAGTACTTC
cdr3_aa: CASSLGGGSSSYEQYF

d_call: TRBD2
j_call: TRBJ2-1
clone_size: NA
v_call: TRBV7-8
cdr3_nt: TGTGCCAGCAGCCCGAGGACTAGCGGGATATATGAGCAGTTCTTC
cdr3_aa: CASSPRTSGIYEQFF

d_call: TRBD2
j_call: TRBJ2-7
clone_size: NA
v_call: TRBV7-2
cdr3_nt: TGTGCCAGCAGCTTAGGGGCGGGAGGAATATACGAGCAGTACTTC
cdr3_aa: CASSLGAGGIYEQYF

d_call: TRBD1
j_call: TRBJ1-1
clone_size: NA
v_call: TRBV28
cdr3_nt: TGTGCCAGCAACCTCCCGACAGGGACTGAAGCTTTCTTT
cdr3_aa: CASNLPTGTEAFF

d_call: NA
j_call: TRBJ1-2
clone_size: NA
v_call: TRBV4-3
cdr3_nt: TGCGCCAGCAGCCAATGGGGGGGCGCGGTAGGGGGCTATGGCTACACCTTC
cdr3_aa: CASSQWGGAVGGYGYTF

d_call: TRBD1
j_call: TRBJ1-4
clone_size: few
v_call: TRBV4-1
cdr3_nt: TGCGCCAGCAGCCCTAAGACAGGGGTGATGGCAACTAATGAAAAACTGTTTTTT
cdr3_aa: CASSPKTGVMATNEKLFF

d_call: TRBD1
j_call: TRBJ1-2
clone_size: once
v_call: TRBV5-6
cdr3_nt: TGTGCCAGCAGCTTGGATCGGACAGGGGGTTACTATGGCTACACCTTC
cdr3_aa: CASSLDRTGGYYGYTF

d_call: NA
j_call: TRBJ1-4
clone_size: NA
v_call: TRBV2
cdr3_nt: TGTGCCAGCAGTGAGCAGGAAAAACTGTTTTTT
cdr3_aa: CASSEQEKLFF

d_call: NA
j_call: TRBJ1-2
clone_size: NA
v_call: TRBV6-1
cdr3_nt: TGTGCCAGCAGCGCCACAGGGCCCTATGGCTACACCTTC
cdr3_aa: CASSATGPYGYTF

d_call: NA
j_call: TRBJ2-7
clone_size: NA
v_call: TRBV18
cdr3_nt: TGTGCCAGCTCAAAGGGGGTTACGGACGAGCAGTACTTC
cdr3_aa: CASSKGVTDEQYF

d_call: NA
j_call: TRBJ1-1
clone_size: NA
v_call: TRBV5-8
cdr3_nt: TGTGCCAGCAGCGACGTAATTCCCGCGGGCACTGAAGCTTTCTTT
cdr3_aa: CASSDVIPAGTEAFF

d_call: NA
j_call: TRBJ2-3
clone_size: NA
v_call: TRBV1
cdr3_nt: TGCACCAGCAGATACACTAGCGGAAGTCTATCTAGCACAGATACGCAGTATTTT
cdr3_aa: CTSRYTSGSLSSTDTQYF

d_call: TRBD2
j_call: TRBJ2-1
clone_size: NA
v_call: TRBV7-3
cdr3_nt: TGTGCCAGCAGCTATAGCGGGCCTGGAGGGAATGAGCAGTTCTTC
cdr3_aa: CASSYSGPGGNEQFF

d_call: NA
j_call: TRBJ2-2
clone_size: NA
v_call: TRBV4-3
cdr3_nt: TGCGCCAGCAGACCTCAGACCGGGAACCCCGGGGAGCTGTTTTTT
cdr3_aa: CASRPQTGNPGELFF

d_call: NA
j_call: TRBJ1-5
clone_size: NA
v_call: TRBV19
cdr3_nt: TGTGCCAGTAGTATAGACAGGCTAATGGAGCCCCAGCATTTT
cdr3_aa: CASSIDRLMEPQHF

d_call: TRBD2
j_call: TRBJ2-2
clone_size: NA
v_call: TRBV5-4
cdr3_nt: TGTGCCAGCAGCCTAGCGGGAGAACTCTGGCCCGGGGAGCTGTTTTTT
cdr3_aa: CASSLAGELWPGELFF

d_call: TRBD2
j_call: TRBJ2-1
clone_size: NA
v_call: TRBV7-2
cdr3_nt: TGTGCCAGCAGCCCGCCGACTAGCGGGGGATTGAACAATGAGCAGTTCTTC
cdr3_aa: CASSPPTSGGLNNEQFF

d_call: TRBD1
j_call: TRBJ1-5
clone_size: NA
v_call: TRBV10-1
cdr3_nt: TGCGCCAGCAGTGAGTCGACTCCGGACAGGAGGGATCAGCCCCAGCATTTT
cdr3_aa: CASSESTPDRRDQPQHF

d_call: NA
j_call: TRBJ2-6
clone_size: NA
v_call: TRBV29-1
cdr3_nt: TGCAGCGTACCAGGGCCCGGGGCCAACGTCCTGACTTTC
cdr3_aa: CSVPGPGANVLTF

d_call: NA
j_call: TRBJ2-1
clone_size: NA
v_call: TRBV30
cdr3_nt: TGTGCCTGGAGTGTTATACTTTCGAATGAGCAGTTCTTC
cdr3_aa: CAWSVILSNEQFF

d_call: TRBD1
j_call: TRBJ1-5
clone_size: NA
v_call: TRBV28
cdr3_nt: TGTGCCAGCAGTTTATACAGGGGGCAAGGTCAGCCCCAGCATTTT
cdr3_aa: CASSLYRGQGQPQHF

d_call: TRBD1
j_call: TRBJ2-3
clone_size: NA
v_call: TRBV11-3
cdr3_nt: TGTGCCAGCAGCTCCGGGACAGGGTCGGCAGATACGCAGTATTTT
cdr3_aa: CASSSGTGSADTQYF

d_call: NA
j_call: TRBJ2-1
clone_size: NA
v_call: TRBV30
cdr3_nt: TGTGCCTGGAGCTACTTACAGGCCAATGAGCAGTTCTTC
cdr3_aa: CAWSYLQANEQFF

d_call: NA
j_call: TRBJ2-5
clone_size: NA
v_call: TRBV18
cdr3_nt: TGTGCCAGCTCCCCCACGATAAGCGGTGGCGGGGCCCAGTACTTC
cdr3_aa: CASSPTISGGGAQYF

d_call: NA
j_call: TRBJ2-5
clone_size: NA
v_call: TRBV5-4
cdr3_nt: TGTGCCAGCAGCCCGGACTATGAGACCCAGTACTTC
cdr3_aa: CASSPDYETQYF

d_call: NA
j_call: TRBJ1-1
clone_size: few
v_call: TRBV5-1
cdr3_nt: TGCGCCAGCAGCTTAGGACAGCCTAACACTGAAGCTTTCTTT
cdr3_aa: CASSLGQPNTEAFF

d_call: NA
j_call: TRBJ2-7
clone_size: few
v_call: TRBV5-1
cdr3_nt: TGCGCCAGCAGCTTGGGTCCGGGAGTCATCTACGAGCAGTACTTC
cdr3_aa: CASSLGPGVIYEQYF

d_call: NA
j_call: TRBJ2-2
clone_size: NA
v_call: TRBV30
cdr3_nt: TGTGCCTGGACGGGACTCAGTGGAGGCGGGGAGCTGTTTTTT
cdr3_aa: CAWTGLSGGGELFF

d_call: TRBD1
j_call: TRBJ2-7
clone_size: NA
v_call: TRBV28
cdr3_nt: TGTGCCAGCAGTCCAGGGGGTGGGCACGAGCAGTACTTC
cdr3_aa: CASSPGGGHEQYF

d_call: TRBD2
j_call: TRBJ2-7
clone_size: NA
v_call: TRBV25-1
cdr3_nt: TGTGCCAGCAGTGAGGGAGCGGGAGCCTACGAGCAGTACTTC
cdr3_aa: CASSEGAGAYEQYF

d_call: TRBD1
j_call: TRBJ2-7
clone_size: NA
v_call: TRBV25-1
cdr3_nt: TGTGCCAGCAGTGGCCGGGACAGGGGCGAGCAGTACTTC
cdr3_aa: CASSGRDRGEQYF

d_call: TRBD2
j_call: TRBJ2-1
clone_size: NA
v_call: TRBV19
cdr3_nt: TGTGCCAGTAGTATTGTAGTGGCTAGCGGTGACAATGAGCAGTTCTTC
cdr3_aa: CASSIVVASGDNEQFF

d_call: NA
j_call: TRBJ1-5
clone_size: NA
v_call: TRBV7-6
cdr3_nt: TGTGCCAGCAGCTTGGCACCTTTTCAGCCCCAGCATTTT
cdr3_aa: CASSLAPFQPQHF

d_call: TRBD2
j_call: TRBJ2-3
clone_size: NA
v_call: TRBV18
cdr3_nt: TGTGCCAGCTCACCATCTAGCGGCAGCACAGATACGCAGTATTTT
cdr3_aa: CASSPSSGSTDTQYF

d_call: NA
j_call: TRBJ1-5
clone_size: NA
v_call: TRBV6-5
cdr3_nt: TGTGCCAGCAGTTACGGGCAGGGAGGGCAGCCCCAGCATTTT
cdr3_aa: CASSYGQGGQPQHF

d_call: TRBD2
j_call: TRBJ2-7
clone_size: NA
v_call: TRBV18
cdr3_nt: TGTGCCAGCTCACCAAATCTGGCGGCTAGCGGGAGCTCCTACGAGCAGTACTTC
cdr3_aa: CASSPNLAASGSSYEQYF

d_call: NA
j_call: TRBJ2-3
clone_size: few
v_call: TRBV6-4
cdr3_nt: TGTGCCAGCAGTGACGGGGCAGGATCCACAGATACGCAGTATTTT
cdr3_aa: CASSDGAGSTDTQYF

d_call: TRBD1
j_call: TRBJ2-7
clone_size: NA
v_call: TRBV5-4
cdr3_nt: TGTGCCAGCAGCTTGGGGGACAGGGTCTTTTACGAGCAGTACTTC
cdr3_aa: CASSLGDRVFYEQYF

d_call: TRBD1
j_call: TRBJ1-3
clone_size: NA
v_call: TRBV6-4
cdr3_nt: TGTGCCAGCAGTCATGACAGGGGAAATGGAAACACCATATATTTT
cdr3_aa: CASSHDRGNGNTIYF

d_call: NA
j_call: TRBJ2-7
clone_size: once
v_call: TRBV29-1
cdr3_nt: TGCAGCGTTGCCGGACTTCCCTACGAGCAGTACTTC
cdr3_aa: CSVAGLPYEQYF

d_call: TRBD1
j_call: TRBJ1-5
clone_size: NA
v_call: TRBV6-1
cdr3_nt: TGTGCCAGCAGCCGACAGGGGAGTCAGCCCCAGCATTTT
cdr3_aa: CASSRQGSQPQHF

d_call: NA
j_call: TRBJ2-7
clone_size: NA
v_call: TRBV21-1
cdr3_nt: TGTGCCAGCAGCTGTTCGTGGGCTCGGGGCGAGCAGTACTTC
cdr3_aa: CASSCSWARGEQYF

d_call: TRBD2
j_call: TRBJ2-1
clone_size: NA
v_call: TRBV5-1
cdr3_nt: TGCGCCAGCAGCTTGGGCGGGAGCTCCTACAATGAGCAGTTCTTC
cdr3_aa: CASSLGGSSYNEQFF

d_call: TRBD2
j_call: TRBJ2-1
clone_size: NA
v_call: TRBV7-3
cdr3_nt: TGTGCCAGCAGCTTATCCGCGGGAGCGTTTAATGAGCAGTTCTTC
cdr3_aa: CASSLSAGAFNEQFF

d_call: NA
j_call: TRBJ2-5
clone_size: NA
v_call: TRBV7-9
cdr3_nt: TGTGCCAGCACCCCCTTTATCGAGACCCAGTACTTC
cdr3_aa: CASTPFIETQYF

d_call: TRBD1
j_call: TRBJ1-1
clone_size: NA
v_call: TRBV5-1
cdr3_nt: TGCGCCAGCAGCTGGGACAGTATTATGAACACTGAAGCTTTCTTT
cdr3_aa: CASSWDSIMNTEAFF

d_call: NA
j_call: TRBJ2-7
clone_size: NA
v_call: TRBV10-3
cdr3_nt: TGTGCCATCAGTGAGGGCCCCAGTGCAGCCTACGAGCAGTACTTC
cdr3_aa: CAISEGPSAAYEQYF

d_call: NA
j_call: TRBJ2-2
clone_size: NA
v_call: TRBV25-1
cdr3_nt: TGTGCCAGCAGTACCTACAGGGAAGAAAACACCGGGGAGCTGTTTTTT
cdr3_aa: CASSTYREENTGELFF

d_call: NA
j_call: TRBJ2-7
clone_size: NA
v_call: TRBV4-1
cdr3_nt: TGCGCCAGCAGCCAAGTCACAGACGAGCAGTACTTC
cdr3_aa: CASSQVTDEQYF

d_call: TRBD2
j_call: TRBJ2-2
clone_size: NA
v_call: TRBV5-3
cdr3_nt: TGTGCCAGAAGCCCCAAGCGGGAGACCTACACCGGGGAGCTGTTTTTT
cdr3_aa: CARSPKRETYTGELFF

d_call: NA
j_call: TRBJ1-5
clone_size: NA
v_call: TRBV27
cdr3_nt: TGTGCCAGCAAACCCCAGGAAAATCAGCCCCAGCATTTT
cdr3_aa: CASKPQENQPQHF

d_call: NA
j_call: TRBJ1-1
clone_size: NA
v_call: TRBV2
cdr3_nt: TGTGCCAGCTTTATCACTGAGAACACTGAAGCTTTCTTT
cdr3_aa: CASFITENTEAFF

d_call: NA
j_call: TRBJ1-4
clone_size: NA
v_call: TRBV7-2
cdr3_nt: TGTGCCAGCAGCACGAGCGTTTTACAGGGACAAGGGGAAAAACTGTTTTTT
cdr3_aa: CASSTSVLQGQGEKLFF

d_call: NA
j_call: TRBJ1-1
clone_size: NA
v_call: TRBV5-4
cdr3_nt: TGTGCCAGCAGCGGCGGACTCATTCATATTGACACTGAAGCTTTCTTT
cdr3_aa: CASSGGLIHIDTEAFF

d_call: TRBD2
j_call: TRBJ2-7
clone_size: NA
v_call: TRBV27
cdr3_nt: TGTGCCAGCAGTCCGGGGGACTACCGCTCCTACGAGCAGTACTTC
cdr3_aa: CASSPGDYRSYEQYF